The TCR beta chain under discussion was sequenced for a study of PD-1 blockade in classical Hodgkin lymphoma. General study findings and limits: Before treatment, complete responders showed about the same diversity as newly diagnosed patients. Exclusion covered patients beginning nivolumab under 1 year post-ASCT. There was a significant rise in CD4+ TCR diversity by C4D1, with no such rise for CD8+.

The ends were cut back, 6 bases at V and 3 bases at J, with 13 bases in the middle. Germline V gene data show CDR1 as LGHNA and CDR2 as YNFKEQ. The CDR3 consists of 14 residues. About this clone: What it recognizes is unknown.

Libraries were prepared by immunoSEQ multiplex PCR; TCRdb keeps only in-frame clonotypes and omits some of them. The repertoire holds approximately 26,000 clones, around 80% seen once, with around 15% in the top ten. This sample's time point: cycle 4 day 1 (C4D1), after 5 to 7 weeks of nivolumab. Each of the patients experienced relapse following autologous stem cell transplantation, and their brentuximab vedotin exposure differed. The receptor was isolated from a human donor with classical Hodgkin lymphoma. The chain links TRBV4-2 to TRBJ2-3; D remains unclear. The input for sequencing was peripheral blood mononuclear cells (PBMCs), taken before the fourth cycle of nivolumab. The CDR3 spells CASSQQSPTDTQYF. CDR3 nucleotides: TGTGCCAGCAGTCAACAGTCCCCGACAGATACGCAGTATTTT.